Each of the 20 T cell receptor beta chains below was sequenced from the same sample in a study of patients and donors after allogeneic stem cell transplantation. A single record per CDR3 protein comes from TCRdb applying MiXCR to the RT-PCR reads. The sample carries over 130,000 distinct CDR3 sequences, about two fifths recorded once. The sample consisted of blood, either unsorted or a sorted T cell fraction (not recorded which). Receptors were obtained from a human donor who was either an allogeneic HSCT recipient or a stem cell or donor lymphocyte infusion donor (not recorded which). It is not recorded whose cells these are; they may come from a transplant donor.

This clonotype was counted between two and nine times. The rearrangement joins TRBV27 to TRBJ2-3; D is unclear. The CDR3 has 9 residues. Trimming shortened V by 11 bases and J by 7 bases, and 7 bases separated the two germline ends. Germline CDR1 reads MNHEY; CDR2 reads SMNVEV (reference sequence). The CDR3 DNA is TGTGCCGCCGGCCATACGCAGTATTTT. Amino acid sequence: CAAGHTQYF.

This chain uses TRBV6-5 with TRBJ2-3, with 7 bases matching TRBD1. The CDR3 is made up of 14 amino acids. After removal of 5 bases from V and 8 bases from J, the junction contained 10 bases not matched to a gene. Germline values: CDR1 MNHEY, CDR2 SVGAGI. In nucleotides, the CDR3 is TGTGCCAGCAGTGCCCGGGACAGTCTTACTACGCAGTATTTT. It codes for CASSARDSLTTQYF.

The chain recombines TRBV27 with TRBJ1-5, with 7 bases fitting TRBD1. This CDR3 is built from 13 residues. From germline, CDR1 is MNHEY and CDR2 SMNVEV (reference sequence). Trimming removed 7 bases from V and 3 bases from J; junction bases left unmatched: 3. The CDR3 here is CASTQGPNQPQHF. In nucleotides, the CDR3 is TGTGCCAGCACACAGGGGCCCAATCAGCCCCAGCATTTT.

This clonotype was detected a few times. This rearrangement joins TRBV12-3 or TRBV12-4 to TRBJ1-4, with D tentatively TRBD1 (6 bases). This CDR3 has 19 amino acids. Trimming cost V 6 bases and J 4 bases, with 27 bases left between them. The CDR3 nucleotides are TGTGCCAGCAGCCCTGATTGGGGGGCGCGTTTAGGGTATAATGAAAAACTGTTTTTT. It codes for CASSPDWGARLGYNEKLFF.

The chain joins TRBV12-3 or TRBV12-4 to TRBJ1-2; tentatively, D is TRBD1 (5 bases). The CDR3 consists of 15 residues. Trimming stripped 4 bases from V and 2 bases from J, with 14 bases between. CDR3 amino acids: CASSSPGTPNYGYTF. The CDR3 coding sequence is TGTGCCAGCAGTTCTCCAGGGACTCCCAACTATGGCTACACCTTC.

The chain carries TRBV21-1 and TRBJ2-5; the table assigns TRBD2, which was not confirmed against the DNA. TRBV21-1 is noted as a pseudogene. The CDR3 covers 16 residues. DNA of the CDR3: TGTGCCAGCAGCGAAACGGAGGGCAGGCAGCAAGAGACCCAGTACTTC. Translated: CASSETEGRQQETQYF.

The CDR3 loop is CASGLWGQNYGYTF. In DNA, the CDR3 is TGTGCTAGTGGTTTGTGGGGACAGAACTATGGCTACACCTTC. The chain carries TRBV12-5 and TRBJ1-2; 7 nucleotides match TRBD1. CDR1 LGHNT and CDR2 FRNRAP come from the germline V gene. V shed 2 bases and J 2 bases; nucleotides not matched to a gene: 2. The CDR3 sequence is 14 residues long.

In this sample, this clonotype turned up a few times. V and J are TRBV4-3 and TRBJ1-1; D unresolved. The V end lost 7 bases, the J end lost 0 bases, and 6 bases lay between the germline ends. Germline V gene sequence: CDR1 LGHNA, CDR2 YSLEER. The CDR3 consists of 12 residues. The CDR3 spells CASIGLNTEAFF. The DNA of the CDR3 is TGCGCCAGCATAGGCCTGAACACTGAAGCTTTCTTT.

The chain employs TRBV29-1 and TRBJ1-2; D gene ambiguous. This CDR3 is 11 amino acids long. From germline, CDR1 is SQVTM and CDR2 ANQGSEA. V was pared by 4 bases and J by 4 bases, with 7 bases between. The CDR3 loop is CSVASGYGYTF. The DNA for the CDR3 is TGCAGCGTTGCTTCGGGCTATGGCTACACCTTC.

In this sample, this clonotype turned up once. A junction end diverges from the germline sequence, so it may reflect a read error. The J gene is TRBJ1-1, the V gene TRBV28; 7 positions match TRBD1. Germline-derived CDR1 and CDR2 are MDHEN and SYDVKM. This CDR3 has 14 residues. CDR3 residues: CASKRPQTGLEASF. The DNA for the CDR3 is TGTGCCAGCAAACGTCCCCAGACAGGGCTTGAAGCTTCCTTT.

This clonotype was counted between two and nine times. The gene calls are TRBV12-3 or TRBV12-4 and TRBJ1-5; the D is unclear. Trimming shortened V by 6 bases and J by 6 bases, and 15 bases separated the two germline ends. This CDR3 spans 14 amino acids. CDR3 DNA sequence: TGTGCCAGCAGCCTTGACCCGGGGAGTCAGCCCCAGCATTTT. The encoded protein is CASSLDPGSQPQHF.

This clonotype is a singleton in its sample. The chain has TRBV4-3 and TRBJ2-1; unclear D gene. This CDR3 region has 14 residues. The V and J ends lost 0 bases and 8 bases respectively, with 11 bases between them. The germline gives CDR1 LGHNA, CDR2 YSLEER. For the CDR3, the DNA is TGCGCCAGCAGCCAAGATTACCCGGCCTATGAGCAGTTCTTC. It encodes CASSQDYPAYEQFF.

In its sample, this clonotype was seen a few times. The chain couples TRBV7-9 to TRBJ1-1, with D perhaps TRBD1 (5 bases). V lost 1 base and J lost 5, with 8 bases in between. The CDR3 covers 13 residues. In germline, CDR1 is SEHNR, CDR2 FQNEAQ (reference sequence). CDR3 sequence reads: CASSLGDETEAFF. Written as DNA, the CDR3 is TGTGCCAGCAGCTTAGGGGACGAGACTGAAGCTTTCTTT.

This clonotype was observed once. The chain has TRBV30 and TRBJ1-1; D gene ambiguous. CDR3 size: 16 residues. Germline CDR1 reads GTSNPN; CDR2 reads SVGIG (reference sequence). The V end lost 3 bases, the J end lost 5 bases, and 22 bases lay between the germline ends. CDR3 nucleotides: TGTGCCTGGAGCTATTTCCTGGACTTAGAGGATACTGAAGCTTTCTTT. Translated, it gives CAWSYFLDLEDTEAFF.

This rearrangement joins TRBV20-1 to TRBJ2-3; 12 bases align to TRBD2. Germline CDR1 is DFQATT and CDR2 is SNEGSKA (reference sequence). The V and J ends lost 5 bases and 2 bases, in that order; junction bases with no gene match: 8. This CDR3 is built from 16 residues. CDR3 DNA sequence: TGCAGTGCTTCCCAGACTAGCGGGGGCTCCACAGATACGCAGTATTTT. The encoded protein is CSASQTSGGSTDTQYF.

The rearrangement uses TRBV5-1 and TRBJ2-7; D is possibly TRBD1 (5 bases). The CDR3 is 11 amino acids. Germline lookup yields CDR1 SGHRS and CDR2 YFSETQ. Trimming stripped 9 bases from V and 4 bases from J, with 11 bases between. CDR3 nucleotide sequence: TGCGCCACCCCGACAGATTACGAGCAGTACTTC. Its protein is CATPTDYEQYF.

This clonotype has just a few counts. The chain joins TRBV7-8 to TRBJ1-2; D not resolved. V lost 3 bases and J 6 bases, leaving 11 bases between the germline ends. This CDR3 region has 13 residues. Germline lookup yields CDR1 SGHVS and CDR2 FQNEAQ. CDR3 protein: CASSFVRHNGYTF. DNA of the CDR3: TGTGCCAGCAGCTTTGTCCGCCATAATGGCTACACCTTC.

The rearrangement joins TRBV6-5 to TRBJ1-1, with D hard to call. Trimming cost V 2 bases and J 11 bases, with 18 bases left between them. CDR1 is MNHEY and CDR2 is SVGAGI in the germline V gene. The CDR3 sequence is 14 residues long. CDR3 region: CASSYGGSATEAFF. The CDR3 region has the DNA TGTGCCAGCAGTTACGGTGGCAGCGCCACGGAGGCTTTCTTT.

This clonotype was counted between two and nine times. CDR3 protein: CASSYSKSDQPQHF. In nucleotides, the CDR3 is TGTGCCAGCAGTTACTCGAAATCGGATCAGCCCCAGCATTTT. The V call is TRBV6-2 or TRBV6-3, the J call TRBJ1-5; D remains unclear. V was pared by 0 bases and J by 5 bases, with 8 bases between. From germline, CDR1 is MNHEY and CDR2 SVGEGT. The CDR3 runs to 14 residues.

There are many counts of this clonotype. The rearrangement links TRBV20-1 to TRBJ1-1; TRBD1 matches at 9 bases. In germline, CDR1 is DFQATT, CDR2 SNEGSKA (reference sequence). The CDR3 spans 11 residues. With 5 bases clipped from V and 10 bases from J, the junction kept 5 bases outside the gene matches. The CDR3 DNA is TGCAGTGCTCAGGGACAGGGAGGAGCTTTCTTT. Its translation is CSAQGQGGAFF.